This T cell receptor beta chain was obtained from a study of T cell responses to AZD1222 COVID-19 vaccine. Study conclusions and caveats: Two AZD1222 doses significantly raised spike-specific TCR breadth and depth over controls. Most donors were white British, females outnumbered males, and clonal diversity was possibly underestimated.

Trimming left V 2 bases short and J 2 bases short, with 10 bases between. CDR1 and CDR2 (germline): SGHRS, YFSETQ. The CDR3 loop spans 14 amino acids. With respect to this clone: Its cognate antigen is unknown.

Repertoires were generated with immunoSEQ multiplex PCR, while TCRdb's copy carries only in-frame clones and drops some. This table has approximately 220,000 clones, about 93% appearing once. The sample here was peripheral blood, taken on day 0 of MenACWY control vaccination. The receptor comes from an adult in good health. V is TRBV5-1 and J is TRBJ2-5; no definite D call. CDR3 sequence: CASSLDASQETQYF. The CDR3 nucleotides read TGCGCCAGCAGCTTAGATGCCAGTCAAGAGACCCAGTACTTC.